This TCR beta chain was captured by sequencing in a study of persistence of HIV-infected CD4 T cells. Study in general: Up to roughly 200 mL blood was drawn at multiple time points; a couple of donors had single-time leukapheresis.

The immunoSEQ assay was version 4, run in survey mode. Generated by immunoSEQ multiplex PCR, the TCRdb table keeps only in-frame clones and is missing some. The data contain under 20,000 clones, more than 55% of them singletons. Findings and limits, study-wide: CMV- and Gag-responding cells had lower TCRbeta richness than CD3/CD28-responding cells. TCR analyses could not target the rare provirus-carrying CMV-responding cells.

To note about this clone: Its target is not known.

This CDR3 has 17 amino acids. Germline loops: CDR1 LNHNV, CDR2 YYDKDF (reference sequence). The V end was cut by 1 base, the J end by 0 bases, with 13 bases between. Overlapping HIV-1 Gag 15-mer peptides at around 1 ug per peptide per mL were used. Sorting selected CD4+ T cells upregulating both CD40 ligand and CD69. These HIV-1-infected adults initiated suppressive ART in chronic infection. Sequenced here: CD4+ T cells sorted from PBMCs after approximately 20-hour stimulation, sampled from a patient who received antiretroviral therapy. This clonotype was sampled from an adult woman with HIV who was CMV-seropositive. The gene calls are TRBV15 and TRBJ1-3; D not resolved. The CDR3 here is CATSRVRSAGSGNTIYF. The CDR3 DNA sequence: TGTGCCACCAGCAGAGTAAGGTCAGCGGGCTCTGGAAACACCATATATTTT.